This TCR beta chain was sequenced in a study of cytomegalovirus exposure and HLA in healthy donors. General observations from the study: In vitro experiments confirmed that three CMV-associated chains were specific for CMV antigens. The investigators catalogued 150 to 200 TCR beta chains as cytomegalovirus-associated.

For this clone: Its target is not known.

Germline values: CDR1 SGDLS, CDR2 YYNGEE. The CDR3 is 15 residues long. V gave up 0 bases and J gave up 3 bases, with 10 bases separating them. Repertoires were generated with immunoSEQ multiplex PCR, while TCRdb's copy carries only in-frame clones and drops some. In the table there are about 64,000 clones, around nine tenths of which are singletons. This chain uses TRBV9 with TRBJ2-1; D call uncertain. The sequenced sample consisted of PBMCs. The TCR originated in a woman between 18 and 29 years old in good health and CMV-seronegative. CDR3 in amino acids: CASSVVASGYNEQFF. For the CDR3, the DNA is TGTGCCAGCAGCGTAGTGGCTAGTGGCTACAATGAGCAGTTCTTC. The variable domain in full, completed from reference TRBV9 and TRBJ2-1, reads DSGVTQTPKHLITATGQRVTLRCSPRSGDLSVYWYQQSLDQGLQFLIQYYNGEERAKGNILERFSAQQFPDLHSELNLSSLELGDSALYFCASSVVASGYNEQFFGPGTRLTVL.